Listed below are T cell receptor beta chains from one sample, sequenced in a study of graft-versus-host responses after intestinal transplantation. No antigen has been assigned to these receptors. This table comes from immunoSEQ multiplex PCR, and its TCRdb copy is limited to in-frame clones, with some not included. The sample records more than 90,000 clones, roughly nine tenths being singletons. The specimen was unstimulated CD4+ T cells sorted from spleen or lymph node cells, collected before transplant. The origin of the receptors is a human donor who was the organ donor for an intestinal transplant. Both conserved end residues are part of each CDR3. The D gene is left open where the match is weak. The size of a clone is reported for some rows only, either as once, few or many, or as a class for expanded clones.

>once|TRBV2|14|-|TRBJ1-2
TGTGCCAGCAGTGAGTCAGGAAAAGCCTATGGCTACACCTTC
CASSESGKAYGYTF
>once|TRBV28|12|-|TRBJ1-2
TGTGCCAGCAGTTTAGGGCAGGGAGGCTACACCTTC
CASSLGQGGYTF
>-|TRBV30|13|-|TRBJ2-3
TGTGCCTGGAGCGTAGGGACTCCAGATACGCAGTATTTT
CAWSVGTPDTQYF
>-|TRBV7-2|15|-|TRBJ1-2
TGTGCCAGCAGCTTAATATTGCCGGGTCAGGATGGCTACACCTTC
CASSLILPGQDGYTF
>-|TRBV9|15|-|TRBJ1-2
TGTGCCAGCAGCGTAGCTTCTGGACAAAACTATGGCTACACCTTC
CASSVASGQNYGYTF
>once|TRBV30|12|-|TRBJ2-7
TGTGCCTGGAGTGTAAGTGGAGGCGAGCAGTACTTC
CAWSVSGGEQYF
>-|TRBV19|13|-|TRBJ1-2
TGTGCCAGTAGTATAGGCAGGGACTATGGCTACACCTTC
CASSIGRDYGYTF
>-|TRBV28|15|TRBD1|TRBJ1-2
TGTGCCAGCAGTTTACCTCAGGGGGCGCGAAGTGGCTACACCTTC
CASSLPQGARSGYTF
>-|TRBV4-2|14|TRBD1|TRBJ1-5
TGTGCCAGCAGCCAGGATACAGGGGATCAGCCCCAGCATTTT
CASSQDTGDQPQHF
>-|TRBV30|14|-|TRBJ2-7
TGTGCCTGGAGTGGGGGAGTAAGTAACAGCGAGCAGTACTTC
CAWSGGVSNSEQYF
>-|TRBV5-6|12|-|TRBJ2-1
TGTGCCAGCAGTCCTGGACTGAGAGAGCAGTTCTTC
CASSPGLREQFF
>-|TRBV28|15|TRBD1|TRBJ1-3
TGTGCCAGCAGTTTAGCTCGACAGGGCGGAAACACCATATATTTT
CASSLARQGGNTIYF
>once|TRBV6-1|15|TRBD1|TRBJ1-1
TGTGCCAGCAGTCTGACAGGGGGCGCAGACACTGAAGCTTTCTTT
CASSLTGGADTEAFF
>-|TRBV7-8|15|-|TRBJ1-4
TGTGCCAGCAGCTTATCACGGCAGAGCTATGAAAAACTGTTTTTT
CASSLSRQSYEKLFF
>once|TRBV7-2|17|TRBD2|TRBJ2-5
TGTGCCAGCATCAAGAGACCGCGGGAGGGCCTCGGAGAGACCCAGTACTTC
CASIKRPREGLGETQYF
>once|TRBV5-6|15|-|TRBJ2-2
TGTGCCAGCAGCTTGGATGGGCGGAGTACCGGGGAGCTGTTTTTT
CASSLDGRSTGELFF